The T cell receptor beta chain under discussion was sequenced for a study of blood T cell repertoires in COVID-19. Profiled with immunoSEQ multiplex PCR; TCRdb holds only in-frame clones, not every one. The sample yields over 200,000 clones, about 87% seen once. The CDR3 totals 8 residues. CDR1 LNHDA and CDR2 SQIVND come from the germline V gene (reference sequence). As to this clone: Relative to the germline gene, one junction end is altered; a read error may explain this.

This receptor was obtained from a woman between 50 and 59 years old with acute or convalescent COVID-19. V usage is TRBV19 and J usage is TRBJ1-2; 7 bases agree with TRBD1. The material sequenced was peripheral blood. Here the CDR3 reads CASSRDSF. CDR3 nucleotide sequence: TGTGCCAGTAGCCGGGACAGTTTC.